The sequence of this T cell receptor beta chain was determined in a study of blood T cell repertoires in COVID-19. Study summary: T cells, B-cell-depleted T cells, or PBMCs supplied cDNA or gDNA.

Assay used: immunoSEQ multiplex PCR; TCRdb lists only in-frame clones, some missing. The sample consists of about 170,000 clones, under 85% of them appearing once. V gave up 6 bases and J gave up 5 bases; unmatched junction bases: 8. The germline V gene encodes CDR1 SNHLY and CDR2 FYNNEI. The CDR3 is 16 amino acids. This clone was recorded only once. The TCR comes from an elderly man with COVID-19, enrolled during active disease. V gene TRBV2 combines with J gene TRBJ2-5; 14 nucleotides agree with TRBD2. Sequences were obtained from peripheral blood. CDR3 nucleotides: TGTGCCAGCAGGGGCGGGACTAGCGGGGGAAGGGAGACCCAGTACTTC. Translating it yields CASRGGTSGGRETQYF. The full variable domain, in which reference TRBV2 and TRBJ2-5 provide the parts outside the CDR3, is EPEVTQTPSHQVTQMGQEVILRCVPISNHLYFYWYRQILGQKVEFLVSFYNNEISEKSEIFDDQFSVERPDGSNFTLKIRSTKLEDSAMYFCASRGGTSGGRETQYFGPGTRLLVL.